A single sample gave rise to the 16 T cell receptor beta chains below, sequenced in a study of T cell responses to AZD1222 COVID-19 vaccine. Sequencing used immunoSEQ multiplex PCR; TCRdb keeps in-frame clones, though not all of them. The sample lists about 120,000 clones; 86% were seen once. Sequencing used peripheral blood, obtained 28 days after the second AZD1222 dose. Source of these receptors: an adult who received the AZD1222 COVID-19 vaccine.

V gene TRBV5-4 combines with J gene TRBJ1-2; no definite D call. Germline V gene data show CDR1 as SGHNT and CDR2 as YYREEE (reference sequence). The CDR3 is 14 amino acids. Trimming took off 0 bases at V and 13 bases at J, with 19 bases between the two ends. The DNA of the CDR3 is TGTGCCAGCAGCTTGGATGAGGGCGCAAGGCGTATCACCTTC. Its translation is CASSLDEGARRITF.

The chain joins TRBV5-1 to TRBJ2-1, with TRBD1 matching 9 bases. CDR1 SGHRS and CDR2 YFSETQ come from the germline V gene. Trimming at V came to 4 bases and at J to 7 bases, leaving 6 bases not matched to a gene. The CDR3 has 14 residues. This chain's CDR3 is CASSGRDRENEQFF. The CDR3 DNA is TGCGCCAGCAGCGGCCGGGACAGGGAGAATGAGCAGTTCTTC.

This clone was detected once. The chain combines TRBV7-6 with TRBJ2-2; D possibly corresponds to TRBD1 (6 bases). CDR3 length: 16 amino acids. Germline values: CDR1 SGHVS, CDR2 FNYEAQ. The germline V and J ends were trimmed by 3 bases and 0 bases, with 11 bases remaining between them. CDR3 in amino acids: CASSLDAGANTGELFF. The DNA of the CDR3 is TGTGCCAGCAGCTTGGATGCAGGGGCGAACACCGGGGAGCTGTTTTTT.

V usage is TRBV7-9 and J usage is TRBJ1-1; D is unresolved. This CDR3 comprises 13 residues. The germline gives CDR1 SEHNR, CDR2 FQNEAQ (reference sequence). V lost 3 bases and J lost 1, with 6 bases in between. In DNA, the CDR3 is TGTGCCAGCAGCTTTGAAGAGAACACTGAAGCTTTCTTT. It codes for CASSFEENTEAFF. The variable domain in full, completed from reference TRBV7-9 and TRBJ1-1, reads DTGVSQNPRHKITKRGQNVTFRCDPISEHNRLYWYRQTLGQGPEFLTYFQNEAQLEKSRLLSDRFSAERPKGSFSTLEIQRTEQGDSAMYLCASSFEENTEAFFGQGTRLTVV.

The gene calls are TRBV3-1 (or the pseudogene TRBV3-2) and TRBJ2-7, with D possibly TRBD2 on 6 matching bases. V lost 2 bases and J 2 bases, leaving 13 bases between the germline ends. This CDR3 has 15 residues. Germline V CDR1 and CDR2: LGHDT, YNNKEL (reference sequence). In DNA, the CDR3 is TGTGCCAGCAGCCAATTCATGGGGGGAACCTACGAGCAGTACTTC. It specifies CASSQFMGGTYEQYF.

This clone was observed once. This chain uses TRBV5-4 with TRBJ1-1, with D possibly matching TRBD1 (6 bases). The CDR3 has 14 residues. V was clipped by 0 bases and J by 11 bases, with 17 bases between them. Germline V gives CDR1 SGHNT, CDR2 YYREEE (reference sequence). DNA of the CDR3: TGTGCCAGCAGCTTGGGCCTCGCCAGGGGTGGGGCTTTCTTT. Its translation is CASSLGLARGGAFF.

The rearrangement links TRBV6-6 to TRBJ1-5, with D perhaps TRBD1 (5 bases). CDR3 length: 13 residues. V was shortened by 5 bases and J by 5 bases, with 10 bases between the two germline ends. Per the germline V gene, CDR1 is MNHNY and CDR2 is SVGAGI (reference sequence). Written as DNA, the CDR3 is TGTGCCAGCAGTGGCGACAGCTATCAGCCCCAGCATTTT. Amino acids: CASSGDSYQPQHF.

The V call is TRBV7-3, the J call TRBJ1-2; tentatively, D is TRBD1 (5 bases). Germline CDR1 SGHTA, CDR2 FQGTGA. This CDR3 has 17 residues. The ends were cut back, 5 bases at V and 0 bases at J, with 19 bases in the middle. CDR3 protein: CASSGGVSSDANYGYTF. The CDR3 DNA sequence: TGTGCCAGCAGCGGGGGGGTCAGTTCTGATGCTAACTATGGCTACACCTTC.

The CDR3 sequence is CASSSLPGVGNEKLFF. CDR3 in DNA: TGTGCCAGCAGTTCCTTACCGGGGGTTGGGAATGAAAAACTGTTTTTT. The chain is built from TRBV27 and TRBJ1-4; weak D call: TRBD1 (5 bases). Trimming pared 4 bases from V and 5 bases from J, leaving 17 bases between. Germline V gives CDR1 MNHEY, CDR2 SMNVEV (reference sequence). The CDR3 is 16 amino acids.

This chain links TRBV5-6 with TRBJ2-3; no clear D gene. Trimming left V 1 base short and J 2 bases short, with 11 bases between. The CDR3 loop spans 15 amino acids. Germline CDR1 is SGHDT and CDR2 is YYEEEE. CDR3 region: CASSLTIANTDTQYF. CDR3 in DNA: TGTGCCAGCAGCTTGACCATCGCCAACACAGATACGCAGTATTTT.

This sequence joins TRBV28 and TRBJ1-5; D is unresolved. The CDR3 has 16 amino acids. Germline V gene data show CDR1 as MDHEN and CDR2 as SYDVKM. Trimming took off 5 bases at V and 2 bases at J, with 16 bases between the two ends. CDR3 nucleotide sequence: TGTGCCAGCAGTCTACCTGCGGGCAACGGCAATCAGCCCCAGCATTTT. Translation: CASSLPAGNGNQPQHF.

The chain carries TRBV6-5 and TRBJ1-1; 8 bases map to TRBD1. The CDR3 is made up of 13 amino acids. Per the germline V gene, CDR1 is MNHEY and CDR2 is SVGAGI. The junction had 2 bases not matched to a gene; V was cut back by 7 bases and J by 1 base. The CDR3 region has the DNA TGTGCCAGCAAGGGGACAGGGAACACTGAAGCTTTCTTT. Residues: CASKGTGNTEAFF.

The gene calls are TRBV13 and TRBJ2-2, with D possibly TRBD2 on 6 matching bases. The germline V gene encodes CDR1 PRHDT and CDR2 FYEKMQ (reference sequence). Trimming removed 0 bases from V and 4 bases from J, with 12 bases in between. This CDR3 region has 16 residues. In DNA form, the CDR3 reads TGTGCCAGCAGCTTAGGCGGGGGAAGTGTCACCGGGGAGCTGTTTTTT. Its protein is CASSLGGGSVTGELFF.

The chain uses TRBV5-4 and TRBJ2-1; 11 nucleotides match TRBD2. Germline assignment: CDR1 SGHNT and CDR2 YYREEE (reference sequence). The CDR3 is made up of 17 amino acids. Trimming cost V 4 bases and J 0 bases; bases outside gene matches: 6. CDR3 DNA: TGTGCCAGCAGCGCACGACTAGCGGGGAGCTCCTACAATGAGCAGTTCTTC. Its protein product is CASSARLAGSSYNEQFF.

The V and J genes are TRBV11-2 and TRBJ2-7, with D hard to call. This CDR3 comprises 15 residues. Germline CDR1 and CDR2: SGHAT and FQNNGV. The V end lost 4 bases, the J end lost 4 bases, and 17 bases lay between the germline ends. The CDR3 coding sequence is TGTGCCAGCAGCTCCTCATATTCCCTCTCATACGAGCAGTACTTC. This gives the protein CASSSSYSLSYEQYF.

CDR3 nucleotides: TGTGCCAGCAGTTTAACAGGGTCCGAGCAGTACTTC. This gives the protein CASSLTGSEQYF. The chain joins TRBV27 to TRBJ2-7, with D possibly matching TRBD1 (6 bases). The germline V and J ends were trimmed by 2 bases and 6 bases, with 8 bases remaining between them. Germline CDR1 MNHEY, CDR2 SMNVEV (reference sequence). The CDR3 has 12 amino acids.